This T cell receptor (beta chain) was found in a study of CD4+ T cells in melanoma. V was trimmed by 10 bases and J by 4 bases, leaving 19 bases between them. Germline values: CDR1 MNHEY, CDR2 SMNVEV (reference sequence). This CDR3 is built from 15 residues. Findings and caveats of the study: Reportedly, melanoma neoantigen-specific CD4+ T cells showed varied differentiation states.

Using immunoSEQ multiplex PCR, the repertoire was profiled, and TCRdb retains in-frame clones only, with some absent. The table records 9,900 or so clones, roughly two thirds of them present only once. Turning to this clone: As yet, its antigen is unknown.

The genes are TRBV27 and TRBJ2-2; a possible D gene is TRBD1 (7 bases). Sequences were obtained from peripheral blood. This receptor was taken from a human donor with melanoma. CDR3 DNA sequence: TGTGCCACCACGGAGGGGGCGCTGAGCACCGGGGAGCTGTTTTTT. This sequence encodes CATTEGALSTGELFF.